This T cell receptor beta chain emerged from a study of blood T cell repertoires in COVID-19 (dated by TCRdb to about 2020). Regarding the research as a whole: Samples covering the acute and convalescent phases of COVID-19 were provided by collaborators in the United States, Italy and Spain. The repertoires were released in a freely available public database intended as a resource for research on the immune response to SARS-CoV-2. The samples were drawn from two sources: the first 160 participants of the ongoing ImmuneRACE study, and some 1,300 subjects contributed by 6 global collaborators. Nearly every sample came with metadata listing a de-identified subject ID, COVID-19 status, age in years and sex. Where available, HLA class I and class II types were taken from metadata supplied by the sample provider and were not determined by assay-based typing. The material from the prospective study consisted of cDNA or gDNA derived from T cells, B-cell-depleted T cells, or PBMCs. The dataset comprised deeply sampled blood TCRbeta repertoires from subjects exposed to, actively infected with, or recovered from COVID-19.

The collaborating institutions used their own protocols to collect whole blood in K2EDTA tubes. For TCRbeta analysis, collaborators shipped samples as frozen whole blood, isolated PBMCs, or DNA extracted from either of those sample types. Study-level results and caveats: The amount of clinical and demographic metadata varied by source and participant and was provided uncurated.

TCRbeta CDR3 regions were amplified from genomic DNA using the immunoSEQ Assay, a bias-controlled multiplex PCR. On the authors' methods: The number of nucleated cells in each sample was estimated from the amplification of reference gene primers within the assay. To quantify the absolute abundance of each unique TCRbeta CDR3 rearrangement, sequence reads were collapsed and filtered. For each sample, productive Simpson clonality was calculated as the square root of Simpson's diversity index across productive rearrangements. This is the immuneACCESS table as TCRdb keeps it, with only in-frame sequences that have V and J called. A part of the clones is gone; compared with another copy, unresolved V genes explain less than half, and the rest is unexplained. V, J and clone size were drawn from that table, and D and trimming were deduced from the DNA. Across this sample there are around 160,000 clones, with roughly four fifths seen only once. Of the sample, approximately 10% falls within the top ten clones.

Comments on this clone: Its antigen is not yet known. The input lacks base qualities; no much larger clone sits a single base away.

Reading the germline V gene gives CDR1 SGDLS and CDR2 YYNGEE. V is clipped by 3 bases and J by 0 bases, and the sequence between their germline boundaries is 5 bases long. Its CDR3 holds 13 amino acids, cysteine through phenylalanine. The only DNA kept is the CDR3, 39 bases in frame from the first base. Specimen: peripheral blood. This chain joins TRBV9 to TRBJ2-3, with no confident D gene call. This TCR was sampled from a human donor in a cohort sampled during active COVID-19. The nucleotides read TGTGCCAGCAGCGCCCCTAGCACAGATACGCAGTATTTT. Translated, this is CASSAPSTDTQYF.